This T cell receptor (beta chain) was recorded in a study of blood T cell repertoires in COVID-19. The CDR3 is 16 amino acids. CDR1 is SGHAT and CDR2 is FQNNGV in the germline V gene. The V gene lost 2 bases and the J gene lost 3 bases, with 16 bases spanning the gap. The protocol was immunoSEQ multiplex PCR, while the TCRdb copy is restricted to in-frame clones and leaves out a portion. Of 150,000 or so clones listed, about 86% are singletons. The sequenced material came from PBMCs or T cells enriched from blood (not recorded which). This chain joins TRBV11-2 and TRBJ2-5; TRBD2 is a possible D gene (7 bases). This TCR was sampled from a middle-aged man who had recovered from COVID-19. The CDR3 loop is CASSLLRGAVKETQYF. As DNA, the CDR3 is TGTGCCAGCAGCTTATTACGGGGGGCGGTTAAAGAGACCCAGTACTTC.